This T cell receptor beta chain emerged from a study of T cells in pancreatic ductal adenocarcinoma. Selected pancreatic ductal adenocarcinoma patients had undergone surgery without neoadjuvant therapy. CDR3 length: 13 amino acids. Germline lookup yields CDR1 SGHVS and CDR2 FNYEAQ. Trimming cost V 0 bases and J 6 bases; bases outside gene matches: 0. Study results and caveats: Enrichment of CD45RO+ effector over naive T cells in tumors may bias clonality.

Comments on this clone: What it recognizes is unknown.

Data came from immunoSEQ multiplex PCR; TCRdb stores just in-frame clones and leaves some out. Of 15,000 to 20,000 clones in the sample, 85% to 90% were seen once. This receptor was obtained from a human donor with pancreatic ductal adenocarcinoma. This chain links TRBV7-6 with TRBJ2-3, with 7 bases that match TRBD1. Sequenced material: PBMCs. For the CDR3, the DNA is TGTGCCAGCAGCTTAGCGGGACAGGATACGCAGTATTTT. Amino acids: CASSLAGQDTQYF. Based on the CDR3 plus reference TRBV7-6 and TRBJ2-3, the full variable domain is GAGVSQSPRYKVTKRGQDVALRCDPISGHVSLYWYRQALGQGPEFLTYFNYEAQQDKSGLPNDRFSAERPEGSISTLTIQRTEQRDSAMYRCASSLAGQDTQYFGPGTRLTVL.